This TCR beta chain was identified in a study of OX40 agonist ivuxolimab in advanced cancers. About the study as a whole: The costimulatory receptor OX40 (CD134) was targeted by ivuxolimab, a fully human IgG2 agonistic monoclonal antibody. Intravenous ivuxolimab was administered to patients every 2 weeks at six dose levels: 0.01, 0.1, 0.3, 1.5, 3 and 10 mg/kg. Among the roughly 52 dose-escalation patients, about 20 had hepatocellular carcinoma, 15 melanoma, 9 renal cell carcinoma and 9 head and neck cancer. The dose-escalation cohort was about 86% male with a mean age of approximately 59 years, ranging from about 23 to 85. Prior anti-PD-1, anti-PD-L1 or anti-CTLA-4 therapy was permitted, and approximately 41% of dose-escalation patients had received checkpoint inhibitors. Partial responses were achieved by three dose-escalation patients, of whom one had hepatocellular carcinoma and two had cutaneous melanoma. The point of sequencing TCRbeta in the periphery was to test whether ivuxolimab changed TCR sequence diversity and drove clonal T-cell expansion. The paper describes the monotherapy dose-escalation part (N of about 54 patients) of the phase I trial of ivuxolimab.

On this clone itself: What this receptor recognizes is not known. Base qualities are missing; no much larger clone stands one base away.

The trial excluded patients who had a history of autoimmune disease or who were on systemic immunosuppression. Peripheral blood for TCR sequencing was drawn from every dose cohort at baseline, at cycle 4 day 1 and at cycle 7 day 1. The samples were taken from a phase I, first-in-human, multicenter, open-label dose-escalation trial of ivuxolimab. Adults with locally advanced or metastatic melanoma, renal cell carcinoma, hepatocellular carcinoma or head and neck squamous cell carcinoma were enrolled in the trial. Before TCR sequencing, CD4+ T cells and CD8+ T cells were sorted from peripheral blood as separate populations. The paper as a whole reports these results and caveats: At doses of 0.1 to 3.0 mg/kg, clonal expansion of both CD4+ and CD8+ T cells in blood was seen between baseline and week 6. After ivuxolimab, more expanded clones were found on average in CD8+ T cells than in CD4+ T cells. Low levels of normalized T-cell clonal expansion were also seen in some patients who did not respond. The antigen specificity of the peripheral T cells that underwent clonal expansion was not determined. Partial responders in the 0.1-3.0 mg/kg groups had among the lowest normalized peripheral clonal expansion, especially among CD8+ T cells.

To sequence the TCRbeta CDR3 region, genomic DNA was isolated from the sorted cells. The immunoSEQ Assay was used to sequence the TCRbeta CDR3 regions. The source is immuneACCESS, and TCRdb retained only in-frame sequences with V and J called. Part of the clones is not carried over; for the studies checked, unresolved V genes explain less than half of this, and the remainder is unexplained. This sample lists about 88,000 clones; 75% to 90% were detected once. The top ten constitute approximately 0.2% of the sample. The germline V gene supplies CDR1 SGHTA and CDR2 FQGTGA. From cysteine to phenylalanine, the CDR3 is 15 amino acids long. This entry keeps only the CDR3 DNA: 45 bases, framed from base 1. V loses 0 bases of germline sequence and J loses 0 bases, and the interval between the two ends is 5 bases.

Sample: CD4+ or CD8+ T cells sorted from blood, taken in a trial of the OX40 agonist ivuxolimab. The sequence came from an adult with an advanced solid tumor such as melanoma, head and neck, liver or kidney cancer. The chain links TRBV7-3 with TRBJ2-2; the D gene lacks a confident call. The bases are TGTGCCAGCAGCTTAACGTCCCCGAACACCGGGGAGCTGTTTTTT. This sequence encodes CASSLTSPNTGELFF.